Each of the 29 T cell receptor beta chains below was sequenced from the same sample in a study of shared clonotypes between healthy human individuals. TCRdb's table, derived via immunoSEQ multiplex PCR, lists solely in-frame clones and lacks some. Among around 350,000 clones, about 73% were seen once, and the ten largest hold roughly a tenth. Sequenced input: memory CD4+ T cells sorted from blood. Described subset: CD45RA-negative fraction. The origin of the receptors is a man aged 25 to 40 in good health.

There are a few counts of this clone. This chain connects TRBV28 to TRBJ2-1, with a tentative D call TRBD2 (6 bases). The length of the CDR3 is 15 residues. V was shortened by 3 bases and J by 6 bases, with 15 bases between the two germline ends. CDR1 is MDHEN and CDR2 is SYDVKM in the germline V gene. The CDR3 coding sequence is TGTGCCAGCAGTTTGTACGGGAGCCCCGGCAATGAGCAGTTCTTC. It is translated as CASSLYGSPGNEQFF. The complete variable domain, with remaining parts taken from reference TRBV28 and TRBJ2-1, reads DVKVTQSSRYLVKRTGEKVFLECVQDMDHENMFWYRQDPGLGLRLIYFSYDVKMKEKGDIPEGYSVSREKKERFSLILESASTNQTSMYLCASSLYGSPGNEQFFGPGTRLTVL.

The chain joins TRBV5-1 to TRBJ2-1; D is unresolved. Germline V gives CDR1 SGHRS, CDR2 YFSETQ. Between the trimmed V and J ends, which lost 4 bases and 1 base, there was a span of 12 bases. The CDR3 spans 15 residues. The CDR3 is CASSPSLLSYNEQFF. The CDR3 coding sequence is TGCGCCAGCAGCCCGTCGCTTCTATCCTACAATGAGCAGTTCTTC.

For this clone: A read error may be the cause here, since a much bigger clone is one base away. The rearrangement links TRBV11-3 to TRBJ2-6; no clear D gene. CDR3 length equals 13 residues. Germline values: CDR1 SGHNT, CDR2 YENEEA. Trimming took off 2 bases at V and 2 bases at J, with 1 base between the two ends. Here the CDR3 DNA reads TGTGCCAGCAGCTTACCTGGGGCCAACGTCCTGACTTTC. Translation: CASSLPGANVLTF. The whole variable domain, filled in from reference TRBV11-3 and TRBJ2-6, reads EAGVVQSPRYKIIEKKQPVAFWCNPISGHNTLYWYLQNLGQGPELLIRYENEEAVDDSQLPKDRFSAERLKGVDSTLKIQPAELGDSAVYLCASSLPGANVLTFGAGSRLTVL.

The CDR3 loop is CASSLGAGRSTDTQYF. The DNA for the CDR3 is TGTGCCAGCAGCTTGGGGGCAGGGAGGAGCACAGATACGCAGTATTTT. The genes are TRBV5-6 and TRBJ2-3, with D perhaps TRBD2 (6 bases). This CDR3 spans 16 amino acids. V lost 0 bases and J lost 0, with 11 bases in between. The germline V gene has CDR1 SGHDT and CDR2 YYEEEE.

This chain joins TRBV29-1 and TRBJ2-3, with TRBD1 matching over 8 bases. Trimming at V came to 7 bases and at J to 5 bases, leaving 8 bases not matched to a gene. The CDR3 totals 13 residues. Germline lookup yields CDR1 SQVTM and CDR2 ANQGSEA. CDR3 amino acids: CSARTGKRDTQYF. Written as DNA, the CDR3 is TGCAGCGCTCGGACAGGGAAAAGAGATACGCAGTATTTT.

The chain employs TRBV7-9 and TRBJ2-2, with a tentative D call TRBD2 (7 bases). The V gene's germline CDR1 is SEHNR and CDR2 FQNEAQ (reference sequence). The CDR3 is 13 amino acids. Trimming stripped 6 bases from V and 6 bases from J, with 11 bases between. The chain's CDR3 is CASRGGGAGELFF. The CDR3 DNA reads TGTGCCAGCAGAGGGGGAGGGGCCGGGGAGCTGTTTTTT.

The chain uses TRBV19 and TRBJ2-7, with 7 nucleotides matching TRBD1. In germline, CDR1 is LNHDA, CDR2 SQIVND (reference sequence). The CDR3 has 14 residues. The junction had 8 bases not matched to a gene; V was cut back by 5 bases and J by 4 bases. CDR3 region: CASSPYRGSYEQYF. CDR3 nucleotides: TGTGCCAGTAGTCCGTACAGGGGTTCGTACGAGCAGTACTTC.

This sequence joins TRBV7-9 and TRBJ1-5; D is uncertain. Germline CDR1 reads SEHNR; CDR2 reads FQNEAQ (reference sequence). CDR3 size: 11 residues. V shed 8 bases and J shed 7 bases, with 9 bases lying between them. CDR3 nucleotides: TGTGCCAGCGGAATGTACCAGCCCCAGCATTTT. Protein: CASGMYQPQHF. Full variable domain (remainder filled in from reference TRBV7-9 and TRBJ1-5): DTGVSQNPRHKITKRGQNVTFRCDPISEHNRLYWYRQTLGQGPEFLTYFQNEAQLEKSRLLSDRFSAERPKGSFSTLEIQRTEQGDSAMYLCASGMYQPQHFGDGTRLSIL.

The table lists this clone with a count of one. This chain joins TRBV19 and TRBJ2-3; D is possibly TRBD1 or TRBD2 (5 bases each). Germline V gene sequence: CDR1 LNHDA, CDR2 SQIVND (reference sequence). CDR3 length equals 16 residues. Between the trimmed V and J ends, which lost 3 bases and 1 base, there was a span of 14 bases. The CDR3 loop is CASSMGRGEGTDTQYF. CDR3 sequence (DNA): TGTGCCAGTAGTATGGGACGGGGCGAAGGCACAGATACGCAGTATTTT.

The CDR3 loop is CAISEWAGIGNQPQHF. CDR3 coding DNA: TGTGCCATCAGTGAGTGGGCAGGGATCGGCAATCAGCCCCAGCATTTT. The chain recombines TRBV10-3 with TRBJ1-5; D might be TRBD1 (5 bases). The ends were cut back, 1 base at V and 2 bases at J, with 12 bases in the middle. CDR1 is ENHRY, CDR2 SYGVKD, per germline. The CDR3 is 16 residues long.

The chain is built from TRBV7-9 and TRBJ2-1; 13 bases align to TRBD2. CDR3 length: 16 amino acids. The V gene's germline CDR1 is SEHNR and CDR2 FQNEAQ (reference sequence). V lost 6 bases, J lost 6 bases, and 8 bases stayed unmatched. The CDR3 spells CASSSPGLAGANEQFF. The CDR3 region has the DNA TGTGCCAGCAGTTCCCCCGGACTAGCGGGAGCCAATGAGCAGTTCTTC.

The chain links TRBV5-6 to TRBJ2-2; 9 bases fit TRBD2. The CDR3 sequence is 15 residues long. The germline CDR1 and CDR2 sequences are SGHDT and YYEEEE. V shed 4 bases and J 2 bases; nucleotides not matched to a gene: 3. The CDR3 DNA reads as TGTGCCAGCAGCCTAGCGGGAATAAACACCGGGGAGCTGTTTTTT. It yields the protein CASSLAGINTGELFF. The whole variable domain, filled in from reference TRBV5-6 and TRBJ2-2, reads DAGVTQSPTHLIKTRGQQVTLRCSPKSGHDTVSWYQQALGQGPQFIFQYYEEEERQRGNFPDRFSGHQFPNYSSELNVNALLLGDSALYLCASSLAGINTGELFFGEGSRLTVL.

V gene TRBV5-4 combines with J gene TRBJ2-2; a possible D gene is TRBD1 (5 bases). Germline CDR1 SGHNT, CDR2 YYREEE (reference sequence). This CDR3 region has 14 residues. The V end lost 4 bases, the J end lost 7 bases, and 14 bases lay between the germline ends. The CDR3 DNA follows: TGTGCCAGCAGCCACACTCCAGGGCTCGGGGAGCTGTTTTTT. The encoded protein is CASSHTPGLGELFF. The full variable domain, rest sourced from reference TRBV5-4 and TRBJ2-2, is ETGVTQSPTHLIKTRGQQVTLRCSSQSGHNTVSWYQQALGQGPQFIFQYYREEENGRGNFPPRFSGLQFPNYSSELNVNALELDDSALYLCASSHTPGLGELFFGEGSRLTVL.

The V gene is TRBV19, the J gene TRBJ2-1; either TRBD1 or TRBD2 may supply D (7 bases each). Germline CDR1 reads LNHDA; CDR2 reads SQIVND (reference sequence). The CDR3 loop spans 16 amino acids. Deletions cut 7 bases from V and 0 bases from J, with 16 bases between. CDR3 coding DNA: TGTGCCAGTAAAGACAGGGAGGGGCGCTCCTACAATGAGCAGTTCTTC. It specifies CASKDREGRSYNEQFF.

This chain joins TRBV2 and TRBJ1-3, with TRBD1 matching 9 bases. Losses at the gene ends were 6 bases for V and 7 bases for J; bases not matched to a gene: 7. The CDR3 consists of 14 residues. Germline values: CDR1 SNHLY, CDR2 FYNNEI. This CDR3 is CASRTGQGFNTIYF. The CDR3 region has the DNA TGTGCCAGCAGGACGGGACAGGGCTTTAACACCATATATTTT.

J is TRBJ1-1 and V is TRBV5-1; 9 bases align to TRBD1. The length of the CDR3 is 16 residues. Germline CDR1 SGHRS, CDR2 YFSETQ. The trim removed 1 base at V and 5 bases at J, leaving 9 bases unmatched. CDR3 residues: CASSLTGGAGRTEAFF. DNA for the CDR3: TGCGCCAGCAGCTTGACAGGGGGCGCAGGGAGGACTGAAGCTTTCTTT.

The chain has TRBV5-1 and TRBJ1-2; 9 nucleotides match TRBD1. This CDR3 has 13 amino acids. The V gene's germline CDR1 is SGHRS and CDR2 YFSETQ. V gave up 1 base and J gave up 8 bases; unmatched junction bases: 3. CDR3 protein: CASSLTGGEGYTF. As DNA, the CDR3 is TGCGCCAGCAGCTTGACAGGGGGCGAAGGCTACACCTTC.

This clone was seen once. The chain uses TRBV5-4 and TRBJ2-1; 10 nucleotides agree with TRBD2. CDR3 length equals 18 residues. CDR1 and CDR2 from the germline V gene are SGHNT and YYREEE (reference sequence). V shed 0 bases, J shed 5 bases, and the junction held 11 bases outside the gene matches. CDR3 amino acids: CASSLAPRTSGFHNEQFF. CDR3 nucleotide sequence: TGTGCCAGCAGCTTGGCCCCCCGGACTAGCGGTTTCCACAATGAGCAGTTCTTC.

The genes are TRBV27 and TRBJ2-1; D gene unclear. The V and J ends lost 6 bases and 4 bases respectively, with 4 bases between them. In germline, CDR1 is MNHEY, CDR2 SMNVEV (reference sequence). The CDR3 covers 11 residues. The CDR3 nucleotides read TGTGCCAGCAGGCGTTACAATGAGCAGTTCTTC. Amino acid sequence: CASRRYNEQFF.

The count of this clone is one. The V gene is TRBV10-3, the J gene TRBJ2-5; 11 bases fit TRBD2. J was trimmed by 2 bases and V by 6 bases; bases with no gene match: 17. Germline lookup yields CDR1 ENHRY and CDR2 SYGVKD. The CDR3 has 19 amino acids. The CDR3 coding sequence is TGTGCCATCAGCCTGGGAGGGACTAGCGGAGCTATCGGGCAAGAGACCCAGTACTTC. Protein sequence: CAISLGGTSGAIGQETQYF.

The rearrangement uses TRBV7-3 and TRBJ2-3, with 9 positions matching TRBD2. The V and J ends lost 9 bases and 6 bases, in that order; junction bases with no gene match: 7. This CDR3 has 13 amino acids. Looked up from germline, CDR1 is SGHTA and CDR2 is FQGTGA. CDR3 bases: TGTGCCAGGAGTATAGCGGGAGAGGATACGCAGTATTTT. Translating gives CARSIAGEDTQYF.

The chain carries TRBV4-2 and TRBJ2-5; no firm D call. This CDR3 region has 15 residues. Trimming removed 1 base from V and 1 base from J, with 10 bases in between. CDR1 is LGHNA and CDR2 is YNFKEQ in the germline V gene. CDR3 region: CASSQVNEVQETQYF. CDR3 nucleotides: TGTGCCAGCAGCCAAGTAAACGAAGTCCAAGAGACCCAGTACTTC.

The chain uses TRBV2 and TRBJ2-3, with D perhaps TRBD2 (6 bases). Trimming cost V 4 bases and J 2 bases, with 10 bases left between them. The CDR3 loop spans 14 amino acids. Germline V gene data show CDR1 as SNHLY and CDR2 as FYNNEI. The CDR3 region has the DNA TGTGCCAGCAGTGCTGGGACTTCCACAGATACGCAGTATTTT. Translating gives CASSAGTSTDTQYF.

As DNA, the CDR3 is TGCGCCAGCAGCGGAGAACCAGATACGCAGTATTTT. As protein: CASSGEPDTQYF. J is TRBJ2-3 and V is TRBV4-3; D is unresolved. This CDR3 contains 12 residues. V lost 5 bases to trimming and J lost 4 bases, with 7 bases between them. Per the germline V gene, CDR1 is LGHNA and CDR2 is YSLEER.

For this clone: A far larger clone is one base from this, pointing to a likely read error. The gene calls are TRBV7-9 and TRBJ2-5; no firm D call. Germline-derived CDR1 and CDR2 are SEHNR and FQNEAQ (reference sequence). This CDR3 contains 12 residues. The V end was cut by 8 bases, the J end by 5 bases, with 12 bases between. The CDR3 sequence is CASGLRLETQYF. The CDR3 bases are TGTGCCAGCGGTTTAAGGTTGGAGACCCAGTACTTC.

The CDR3 DNA sequence: TGTGCCAGCAGCCCCGGGACATTCACCTACGAGCAGTACTTC. Amino acid sequence: CASSPGTFTYEQYF. This chain joins TRBV5-8 and TRBJ2-7, with D possibly matching TRBD1 (6 bases). The CDR3 has 14 amino acids. V lost 4 bases and J 2 bases, leaving 13 bases between the germline ends. Per the germline V gene, CDR1 is SGHTS and CDR2 is YDEGEE. The full variable domain, rest sourced from reference TRBV5-8 and TRBJ2-7, is EAGVTQSPTHLIKTRGQQATLRCSPISGHTSVYWYQQALGLGLQFLLWYDEGEERNRGNFPPRFSGRQFPNYSSELNVNALELEDSALYLCASSPGTFTYEQYFGPGTRLTVT.

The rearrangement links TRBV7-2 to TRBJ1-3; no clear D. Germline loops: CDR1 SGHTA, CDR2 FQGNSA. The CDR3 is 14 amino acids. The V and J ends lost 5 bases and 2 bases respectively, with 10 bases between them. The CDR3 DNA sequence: TGTGCCAGCAGCCGCCCCGCCACTGGAAACACCATATATTTT. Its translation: CASSRPATGNTIYF.

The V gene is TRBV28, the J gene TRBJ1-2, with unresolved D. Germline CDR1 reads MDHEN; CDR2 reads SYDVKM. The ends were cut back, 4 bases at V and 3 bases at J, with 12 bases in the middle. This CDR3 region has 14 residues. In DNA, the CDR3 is TGTGCCAGCAGTTGGTCTGGTAGGGACTATGGCTACACCTTC. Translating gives CASSWSGRDYGYTF.

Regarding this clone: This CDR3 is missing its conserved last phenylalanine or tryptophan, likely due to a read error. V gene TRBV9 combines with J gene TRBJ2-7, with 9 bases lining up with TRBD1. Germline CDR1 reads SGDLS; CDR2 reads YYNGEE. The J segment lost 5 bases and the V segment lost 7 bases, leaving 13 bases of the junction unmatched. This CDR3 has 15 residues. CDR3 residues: CASGPTGTGMDEQYL. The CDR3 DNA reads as TGTGCCAGCGGCCCCACCGGGACAGGGATGGACGAGCAGTACCTC.